These T cell receptor beta chains were read from a single sample in a study of T cell responses to AZD1222 COVID-19 vaccine. Some clones are missing from TCRdb's copy, which holds only in-frame ones; the method was immunoSEQ multiplex PCR. The sample holds around 69,000 clones; around nine tenths are singletons and the top ten take approximately 11%. The sample consisted of peripheral blood, taken on day 0 of AZD1222 vaccination. The source is an adult in good health. CDR3s include the opening cysteine and the closing phenylalanine or tryptophan. A D gene is named only where the DNA matches it firmly. Clone sizes are given selectively: once, few, many, or a class where the clone is expanded.

J gene: TRBJ1-1; D gene: -; V gene: TRBV29-1; clone size: -; CDR3 length: 14; CDR3 protein: CSVERQGGGTEAFF; CDR3 DNA: TGCAGCGTTGAACGGCAGGGCGGGGGGACTGAAGCTTTCTTT
J gene: TRBJ2-3; D gene: TRBD2; V gene: TRBV10-1; clone size: -; CDR3 length: 18; CDR3 protein: CASSLTSGGLSSTDTQYF; CDR3 DNA: TGCGCCAGCAGCCTCACTAGCGGGGGCCTCTCTAGCACAGATACGCAGTATTTT
J gene: TRBJ2-3; D gene: TRBD1; V gene: TRBV4-1; clone size: -; CDR3 length: 18; CDR3 protein: CASSQATRDRVLADTQYF; CDR3 DNA: TGCGCCAGCAGCCAAGCAACCCGGGACAGGGTTTTGGCAGATACGCAGTATTTT
J gene: TRBJ1-1; D gene: TRBD1; V gene: TRBV9; clone size: -; CDR3 length: 15; CDR3 protein: CASSVEVTGGVEAFF; CDR3 DNA: TGTGCCAGCAGCGTAGAGGTGACAGGGGGCGTGGAAGCTTTCTTT
J gene: TRBJ1-1; D gene: -; V gene: TRBV18; clone size: -; CDR3 length: 15; CDR3 protein: CASSPAHEGNTEAFF; CDR3 DNA: TGTGCCAGCTCACCCGCCCACGAGGGGAACACTGAAGCTTTCTTT
J gene: TRBJ2-2; D gene: -; V gene: TRBV2; clone size: -; CDR3 length: 14; CDR3 protein: CASSEQVNTGELFF; CDR3 DNA: TGTGCCAGCAGTGAACAAGTGAACACCGGGGAGCTGTTTTTT
J gene: TRBJ2-3; D gene: TRBD2; V gene: TRBV10-1; clone size: -; CDR3 length: 13; CDR3 protein: CASGEAGTDTQYF; CDR3 DNA: TGCGCCAGCGGAGAAGCGGGGACAGATACGCAGTATTTT
J gene: TRBJ1-5; D gene: -; V gene: TRBV5-1; clone size: -; CDR3 length: 14; CDR3 protein: CASSLGGQNQPQHF; CDR3 DNA: TGCGCCAGCAGCTTGGGAGGACAGAATCAGCCCCAGCATTTT
J gene: TRBJ1-6; D gene: -; V gene: TRBV5-8; clone size: -; CDR3 length: 15; CDR3 protein: CASSLDSGEDSPLHF; CDR3 DNA: TGTGCCAGCAGCTTGGATTCAGGGGAGGATTCACCCCTCCACTTT
J gene: TRBJ2-1; D gene: TRBD2; V gene: TRBV18; clone size: -; CDR3 length: 15; CDR3 protein: CASSRGGSLYNEQFF; CDR3 DNA: TGTGCCAGCTCGCGCGGGGGGAGCCTTTACAATGAGCAGTTCTTC
J gene: TRBJ2-7; D gene: -; V gene: TRBV10-3; clone size: -; CDR3 length: 12; CDR3 protein: CAIRGGSNEQYF; CDR3 DNA: TGTGCCATCAGAGGGGGGAGCAACGAGCAGTACTTC
J gene: TRBJ1-1; D gene: -; V gene: TRBV28; clone size: -; CDR3 length: 14; CDR3 protein: CASTPSKFYTEAFF; CDR3 DNA: TGTGCCAGCACCCCCTCGAAGTTCTACACTGAAGCTTTCTTT
J gene: TRBJ1-4; D gene: -; V gene: TRBV27; clone size: -; CDR3 length: 13; CDR3 protein: CASSPGSPGKLFF; CDR3 DNA: TGTGCCAGCAGTCCCGGGTCCCCAGGAAAACTGTTTTTT
J gene: TRBJ1-2; D gene: TRBD1; V gene: TRBV10-2; clone size: -; CDR3 length: 12; CDR3 protein: CASSDRGYGYTF; CDR3 DNA: TGCGCCAGCAGCGACAGGGGCTATGGCTACACCTTC
J gene: TRBJ2-2; D gene: TRBD1; V gene: TRBV28; clone size: -; CDR3 length: 16; CDR3 protein: CASSGLGQGFTGELFF; CDR3 DNA: TGTGCCAGCAGTGGCCTGGGACAGGGATTTACCGGGGAGCTGTTTTTT
J gene: TRBJ1-1; D gene: TRBD1; V gene: TRBV5-1; clone size: -; CDR3 length: 14; CDR3 protein: CASSLRQGNTEAFF; CDR3 DNA: TGCGCCAGCAGCTTGAGACAGGGAAACACTGAAGCTTTCTTT
J gene: TRBJ1-2; D gene: -; V gene: TRBV5-4; clone size: -; CDR3 length: 13; CDR3 protein: CASSPPSGYGYTF; CDR3 DNA: TGTGCCAGCAGCCCCCCTTCCGGCTATGGCTACACCTTC
J gene: TRBJ2-2; D gene: TRBD2; V gene: TRBV11-3; clone size: once; CDR3 length: 15; CDR3 protein: CASSPRSGSSGELFF; CDR3 DNA: TGTGCCAGCAGCCCCCGTAGCGGGAGTTCCGGGGAGCTGTTTTTT
J gene: TRBJ2-5; D gene: -; V gene: TRBV9; clone size: -; CDR3 length: 14; CDR3 protein: CASSVALYQETQYF; CDR3 DNA: TGTGCCAGCAGCGTAGCGCTGTACCAAGAGACCCAGTACTTC
J gene: TRBJ2-1; D gene: TRBD2; V gene: TRBV14; clone size: -; CDR3 length: 13; CDR3 protein: CASSQTSGPEQFF; CDR3 DNA: TGTGCCAGCAGCCAAACTAGCGGGCCGGAGCAGTTCTTC
J gene: TRBJ1-6; D gene: -; V gene: TRBV4-1; clone size: -; CDR3 length: 13; CDR3 protein: CASSQGEWSTLHF; CDR3 DNA: TGCGCCAGCAGCCAAGGGGAGTGGTCAACCCTCCACTTT
J gene: TRBJ1-4; D gene: -; V gene: TRBV15; clone size: -; CDR3 length: 13; CDR3 protein: CATSRGIGEKLFF; CDR3 DNA: TGTGCCACCAGCAGGGGGATCGGGGAAAAACTGTTTTTT
J gene: TRBJ1-3; D gene: -; V gene: TRBV30; clone size: -; CDR3 length: 13; CDR3 protein: CAWARGYGNTIYF; CDR3 DNA: TGTGCCTGGGCGAGAGGGTATGGAAACACCATATATTTT